This TCR beta chain emerged from a study of CD4+ T cells in melanoma. This CDR3 contains 12 residues. Germline V gives CDR1 SNHLY, CDR2 FYNNEI. V was shortened by 4 bases and J by 7 bases, with 10 bases between the two germline ends. TCRdb's copy holds only in-frame clones and misses some; the assay was immunoSEQ multiplex PCR. In the table there are 110,000 to 150,000 clones, about nine tenths of which are singletons. As concerns this clone: Its specificity is unknown.

Findings and caveats of the study: A reported correlation linked neoantigen-specific CD4+ T cells to CD8+, macrophage and B cell function. Neoantigen-specific CD4+ T cells in melanoma reportedly had diverse differentiation states.

The chain combines TRBV2 with TRBJ1-1; D is uncertain. This clonotype was sampled from a human donor with melanoma. The DNA for the CDR3 is TGTGCCAGCAGTGGGCCTGGATATGAAGCTTTCTTT. It yields the protein CASSGPGYEAFF.